The clone carrying this T cell receptor beta chain was observed a single time. Its antigen is unknown. This entry comes from a study of T cells in tuberculosis. Time point indicated: new active TB diagnosis, blood taken before or within 7 days of starting treatment. TCRdb's table, derived via immunoSEQ multiplex PCR, lists solely in-frame clones and lacks some. The sample has about 49,000 clones; 90% to 95% are singletons. Germline V gene data show CDR1 as SGHVS and CDR2 as FNYEAQ. V lost 2 bases and J lost 7; bases outside the gene matches: 7. The CDR3 spans 15 residues. Study-wide results and limits: Classification accuracy was approximately 85% (AUROC roughly 0.88) with the GMM-specific repertoire.

The sequences come from PBMCs, collected at tuberculosis diagnosis. This chain joins TRBV7-6 and TRBJ2-3, with 9 bases identical to TRBD2. The clonotype was recovered from an adult with tuberculosis. Here the CDR3 DNA reads TGTGCCAGCAGCTTATTCGCGGGAGGGCCAAATACGCAGTATTTT. It is translated as CASSLFAGGPNTQYF.